Many counts were recorded for the clone carrying this T cell receptor beta chain. The data stem from a study of neurological immune-mediated disorders. This CDR3 is built from 15 residues. Germline assignment: CDR1 DFQATT and CDR2 SNEGSKA (reference sequence). After removal of 0 bases from V and 4 bases from J, the junction contained 4 bases not matched to a gene. TCRdb fed the 5' RACE reads into MiXCR, producing one record per CDR3 protein. The sample shows about 80,000 distinct CDR3 sequences, around 4.6% of them seen only once. The source material was PBMCs. This TCR derives from a woman aged 30 to 39 with multiple sclerosis. The chain combines TRBV20-1 with TRBJ2-1; TRBD2 agrees at 9 bases. The CDR3 region has the DNA TGCAGTGCTAGAGATAGCGGGGGCGAATACAATGAGCAGTTCTTC. It translates to CSARDSGGEYNEQFF.